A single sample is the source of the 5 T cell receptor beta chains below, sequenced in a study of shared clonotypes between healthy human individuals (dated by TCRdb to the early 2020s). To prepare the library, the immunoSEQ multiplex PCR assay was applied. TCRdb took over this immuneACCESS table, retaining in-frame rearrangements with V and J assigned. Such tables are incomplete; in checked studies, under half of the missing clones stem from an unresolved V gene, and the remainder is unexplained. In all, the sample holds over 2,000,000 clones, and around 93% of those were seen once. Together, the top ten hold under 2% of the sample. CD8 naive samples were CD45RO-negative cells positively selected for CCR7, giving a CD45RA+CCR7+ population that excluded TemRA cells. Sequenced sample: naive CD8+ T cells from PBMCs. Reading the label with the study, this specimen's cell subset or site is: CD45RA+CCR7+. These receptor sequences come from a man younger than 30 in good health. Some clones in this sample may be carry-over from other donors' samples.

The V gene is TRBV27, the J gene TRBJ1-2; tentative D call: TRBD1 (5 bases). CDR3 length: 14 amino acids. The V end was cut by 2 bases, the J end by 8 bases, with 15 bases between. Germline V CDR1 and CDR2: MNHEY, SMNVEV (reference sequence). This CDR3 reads CASSLSPGPLGYTF. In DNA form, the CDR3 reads TGTGCCAGCAGTTTAAGTCCGGGGCCTCTGGGCTACACCTTC.

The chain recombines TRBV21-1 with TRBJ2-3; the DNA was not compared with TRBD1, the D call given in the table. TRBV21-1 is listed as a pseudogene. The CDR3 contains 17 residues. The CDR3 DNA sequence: TGTGCCAGCAGCGCCCCCCGGGACAGAGGCGAGGGAGATACGCAGTATTTT. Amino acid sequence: CASSAPRDRGEGDTQYF.

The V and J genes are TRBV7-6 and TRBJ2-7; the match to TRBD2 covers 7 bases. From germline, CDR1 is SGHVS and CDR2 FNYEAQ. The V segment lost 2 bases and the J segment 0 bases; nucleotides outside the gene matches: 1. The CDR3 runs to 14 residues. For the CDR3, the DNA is TGTGCCAGCAGCTTACGGGGGGACTCCTACGAGCAGTACTTC. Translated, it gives CASSLRGDSYEQYF.

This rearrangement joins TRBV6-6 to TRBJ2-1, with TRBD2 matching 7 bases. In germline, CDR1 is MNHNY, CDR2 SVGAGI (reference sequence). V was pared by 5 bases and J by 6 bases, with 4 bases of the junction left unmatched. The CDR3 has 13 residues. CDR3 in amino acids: CASSETSPNEQFF. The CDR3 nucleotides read TGTGCCAGCAGTGAGACTAGCCCCAATGAGCAGTTCTTC.

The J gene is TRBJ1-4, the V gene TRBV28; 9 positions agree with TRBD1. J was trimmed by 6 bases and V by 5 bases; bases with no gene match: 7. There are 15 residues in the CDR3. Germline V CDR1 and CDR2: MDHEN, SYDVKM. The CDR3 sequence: CASSPWTGADEKLFF. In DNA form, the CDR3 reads TGTGCCAGCAGTCCATGGACAGGGGCAGATGAAAAACTGTTTTTT.